The 3 T cell receptor beta chains in this list originate from one sample, sequenced in a study of molecular identifiers for immune sequencing clone quantification. TCRdb analysed the PCR reads with MiXCR anew, one entry per CDR3 protein. The table lists under 600,000 distinct CDR3 sequences, approximately 25% of them singletons. The sequenced material came from naive CD8+ T cells from blood, with Jurkat cell RNA spiked in. This sample's subset: FACS-sorted CD8+CD4-CCR7+CD45RA+ naive T cells. The receptors originated from a human donor in good health. Some libraries in this study had Jurkat cell RNA spiked in.

This clonotype was detected a few times. The chain couples TRBV20-1 to TRBJ2-1; 9 bases are shared with TRBD2. The CDR3 consists of 14 residues. In germline, CDR1 is DFQATT, CDR2 SNEGSKA (reference sequence). V lost 3 bases and J lost 6; bases outside the gene matches: 6. CDR3 region: CSARAGGPSNEQFF. The DNA of the CDR3 is TGCAGTGCTAGGGCGGGAGGGCCTTCCAATGAGCAGTTCTTC.

In the case of this clonotype: Sequence at one end of the junction differs from germline and may be a read error. The chain is built from TRBV5-6 and TRBJ1-2; D is undetermined. The CDR3 runs to 12 residues. CDR1 is SGHDT and CDR2 is YYEEEE in the germline V gene. The CDR3 loop is CASGFGGANHTF. DNA of the CDR3: TGTGCCAGCGGCTTTGGTGGAGCGAACCACACCTTC. Supplemented by reference TRBV5-6 and TRBJ1-2, the full variable domain reads DAGVTQSPTHLIKTRGQQVTLRCSPKSGHDTVSWYQQALGQGPQFIFQYYEEEERQRGNFPDRFSGHQFPNYSSELNVNALLLGDSALYLCASGFGGANHTFGSGTRLTVV.

The chain recombines TRBV15 with TRBJ2-1; tentative D call: TRBD2 (6 bases). Germline CDR1 reads LNHNV; CDR2 reads YYDKDF (reference sequence). Trimming stripped 2 bases from V and 6 bases from J, with 11 bases between. The length of the CDR3 is 14 residues. CDR3 coding DNA: TGTGCCACCAGCAGACCCACTAGCCTCAATGAGCAGTTCTTC. Translation gives CATSRPTSLNEQFF.